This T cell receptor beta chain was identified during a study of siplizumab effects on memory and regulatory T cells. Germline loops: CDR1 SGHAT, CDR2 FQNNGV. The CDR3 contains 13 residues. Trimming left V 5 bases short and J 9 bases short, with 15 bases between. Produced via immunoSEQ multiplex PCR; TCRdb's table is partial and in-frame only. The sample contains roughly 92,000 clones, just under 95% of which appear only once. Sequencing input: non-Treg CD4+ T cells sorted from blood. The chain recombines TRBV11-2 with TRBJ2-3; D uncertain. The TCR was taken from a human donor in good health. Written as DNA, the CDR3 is TGTGCCAGCAGCCTCACAGCGCCGGCGACGCAGTATTTT. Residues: CASSLTAPATQYF.